This T cell receptor (beta chain) came from a study of T cells after posttransplantation cyclophosphamide. This clone was seen repeatedly, ten times or more. Its antigen is still unknown. The method was immunoSEQ multiplex PCR; TCRdb's version includes in-frame clones alone and lacks a portion of them. The specimen gives about 39,000 clones without singletons; the ten biggest hold about 4.2%. On the day of bone marrow donation, the related graft donor provided peripheral blood. Deletions cut 1 base from V and 5 bases from J, with 14 bases between. Germline CDR1 reads MDHEN; CDR2 reads SYDVKM. The CDR3 spans 15 residues. Study-level points and caveats: Donor-recipient repertoire similarity was low at 1-2 months, rising over year one. Recipient CMV seropositivity and CMV reactivation strongly tracked TRB clonality. Tissue-infiltrating T cells from skin or gut overlapped little with blood T cells.

V is TRBV28 and J is TRBJ1-2; TRBD1 is a possible D gene (5 bases). The sequence was obtained from a woman between 50 and 59 years old in good health and a related stem cell transplant donor. Sequenced material: PBMCs. As DNA, the CDR3 is TGTGCCAGCAGTTTATCGGTCAGGCCAGGGTATGGCTACACCTTC. Its protein product is CASSLSVRPGYGYTF.